These 3 T cell receptor beta chains originate from one sample sequenced in a study of blood T cell repertoires in COVID-19. Here immunoSEQ multiplex PCR was the method, and the copy in TCRdb shows in-frame clones only, minus some. Of 250,000 or so clones in the sample, 86% were seen once. Material for sequencing was peripheral blood. Receptor source: a man between 60 and 70 years old with acute or convalescent COVID-19.

The rearrangement uses TRBV28 and TRBJ2-1; TRBD2 matches 9 bases. Germline-derived CDR1 and CDR2 are MDHEN and SYDVKM. The length of the CDR3 is 20 residues. J was trimmed by 5 bases and V by 5 bases; bases with no gene match: 22. CDR3 region: CASSGWREGLRGYKDNEQFF. The DNA for the CDR3 is TGTGCCAGCAGTGGATGGCGGGAGGGACTTCGGGGGTACAAGGACAATGAGCAGTTCTTC.

This clone was picked up a small number of times. The chain links TRBV7-3 to TRBJ1-1; 11 bases match TRBD1. The germline V gene has CDR1 SGHTA and CDR2 FQGTGA. The CDR3 covers 17 residues. V shed 5 bases, J shed 8 bases, and the junction held 16 bases outside the gene matches. CDR3 DNA sequence: TGTGCCAGCAGCCCTGGGACAGGGGGTAGTATCCCCCCCGAAGCTTTCTTT. Translated, it gives CASSPGTGGSIPPEAFF.

CDR3 DNA: TGTGCCAGCAGGTCCCCTGGGGGGTATCCGGCAAGCAACGAGACCCAGTACTTC. It translates to CASRSPGGYPASNETQYF. The chain couples TRBV7-6 to TRBJ2-5, with D perhaps TRBD2 (6 bases). The germline V and J ends were trimmed by 6 bases and 5 bases, with 28 bases remaining between them. This CDR3 has 18 residues. The germline CDR1 and CDR2 sequences are SGHVS and FNYEAQ.